The entry below describes one T cell receptor beta chain. Its antigen is still unknown. The data were obtained in a study of CD4+ T cells in melanoma. Points from the study as a whole: CD8+ T cell, macrophage and B cell function reportedly correlated with neoantigen-specific CD4+ T cells. Neoantigen-specific CD4+ T cells in melanoma reportedly had diverse differentiation states.

Generated by immunoSEQ multiplex PCR, the TCRdb table keeps only in-frame clones and is missing some. The table has fewer than 4,500 clones, 50% to 75% seen once; the top ten hold about 29%. The specimen was cells from a culture (not recorded whether cultured in vitro). The receptor was derived from a human donor with melanoma.

The CDR3 coding sequence is TGTGCCAGCAGTCCCACTCTGGGGTACACTGAAGCTTTCTTT. The encoded protein is CASSPTLGYTEAFF. The chain is built from TRBV28 and TRBJ1-1; D is uncertain. Germline assignment: CDR1 MDHEN and CDR2 SYDVKM. The CDR3 is made up of 14 amino acids. Trimming cost V 5 bases and J 3 bases, with 13 bases left between them.